This T cell receptor beta chain appears in the sequencing data of a study of radiotherapy plus CTLA-4 blockade in lung cancer. Study-level background: Objective responses were documented in about 18% of patients, with disease control in about 28%. Study-wide results and caveats: Some TCR clones had been derived from tumors. These clones expanded in peripheral blood after radiotherapy plus ipilimumab. In blood, early T cell clone dynamics reportedly predicted response best, together with interferon-beta.

The length of the CDR3 is 13 residues. J lost 6 bases, V lost 1 base, and 1 base had no gene match. Germline-derived CDR1 and CDR2 are SGHRS and YFSETQ. As for this clone: Its target is unknown.

The assay was immunoSEQ multiplex PCR, and TCRdb's table has in-frame clones only and misses some. The sample shows 39,000 or so clones, about 68% of them seen only once. V and J are TRBV5-1 and TRBJ2-7; 10 bases are a match to TRBD2. The sample here was peripheral blood, taken from a patient treated with radiotherapy plus ipilimumab. This receptor was taken from a human donor with non-small cell lung cancer who had stable disease on radiotherapy plus ipilimumab. CDR3 amino acids: CASSLTSGTEQYV. The CDR3 DNA sequence: TGCGCCAGCAGCTTGACTAGCGGGACCGAGCAGTACGTC.